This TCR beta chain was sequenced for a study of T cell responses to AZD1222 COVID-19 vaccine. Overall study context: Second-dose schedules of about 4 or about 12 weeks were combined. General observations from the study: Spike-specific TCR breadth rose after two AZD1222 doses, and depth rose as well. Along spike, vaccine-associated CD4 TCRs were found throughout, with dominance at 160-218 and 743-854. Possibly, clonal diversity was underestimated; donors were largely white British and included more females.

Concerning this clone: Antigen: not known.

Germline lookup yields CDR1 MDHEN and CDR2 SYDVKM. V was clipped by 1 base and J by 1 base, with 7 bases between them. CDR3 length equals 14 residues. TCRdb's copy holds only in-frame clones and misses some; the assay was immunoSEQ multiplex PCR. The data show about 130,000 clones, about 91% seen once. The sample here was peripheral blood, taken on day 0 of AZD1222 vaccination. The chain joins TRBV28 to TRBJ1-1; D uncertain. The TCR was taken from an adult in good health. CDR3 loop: CASSLSPRNTEAFF. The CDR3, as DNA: TGTGCCAGCAGTTTATCCCCTAGGAACACTGAAGCTTTCTTT.